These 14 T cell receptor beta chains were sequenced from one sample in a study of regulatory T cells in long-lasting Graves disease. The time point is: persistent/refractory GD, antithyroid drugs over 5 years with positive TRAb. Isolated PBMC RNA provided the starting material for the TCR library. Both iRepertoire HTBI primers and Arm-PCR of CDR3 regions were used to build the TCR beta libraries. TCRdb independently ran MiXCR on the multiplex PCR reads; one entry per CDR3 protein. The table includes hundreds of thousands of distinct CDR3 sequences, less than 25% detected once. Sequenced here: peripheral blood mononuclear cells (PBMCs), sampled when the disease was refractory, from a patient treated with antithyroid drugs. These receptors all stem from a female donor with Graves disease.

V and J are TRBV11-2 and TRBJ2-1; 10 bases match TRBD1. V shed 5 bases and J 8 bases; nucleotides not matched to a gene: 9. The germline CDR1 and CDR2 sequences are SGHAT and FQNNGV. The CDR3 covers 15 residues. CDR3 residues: CASSQDGTGVDEQFF. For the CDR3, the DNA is TGTGCCAGCAGCCAAGATGGGACAGGGGTTGATGAGCAGTTCTTC.

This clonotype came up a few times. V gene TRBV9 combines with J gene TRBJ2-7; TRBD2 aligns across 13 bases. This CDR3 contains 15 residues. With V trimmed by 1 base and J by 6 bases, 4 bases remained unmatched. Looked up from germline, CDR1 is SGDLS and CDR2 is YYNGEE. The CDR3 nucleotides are TGTGCCAGCAGCGTAACTAGCGGGAGGGCGGGCGAGCAGTACTTC. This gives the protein CASSVTSGRAGEQYF. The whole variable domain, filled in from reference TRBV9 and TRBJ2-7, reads DSGVTQTPKHLITATGQRVTLRCSPRSGDLSVYWYQQSLDQGLQFLIQYYNGEERAKGNILERFSAQQFPDLHSELNLSSLELGDSALYFCASSVTSGRAGEQYFGPGTRLTVT.

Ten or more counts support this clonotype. CDR3 sequence: CASSLTVGSYEQYF. The CDR3 DNA sequence: TGTGCCAGCAGTTTAACTGTAGGGTCCTACGAGCAGTACTTC. This chain joins TRBV12-3 or TRBV12-4 and TRBJ2-7, with D unclear. Trimming removed 2 bases from V and 1 base from J, with 9 bases in between. The CDR3 extends over 14 amino acids.

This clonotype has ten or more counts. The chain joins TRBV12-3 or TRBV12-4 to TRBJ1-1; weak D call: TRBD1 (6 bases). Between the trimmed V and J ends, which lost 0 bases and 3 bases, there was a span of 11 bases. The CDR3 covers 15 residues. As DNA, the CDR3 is TGTGCCAGCAGTTTAGCGAACAGGGTGTACACTGAAGCTTTCTTT. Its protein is CASSLANRVYTEAFF.

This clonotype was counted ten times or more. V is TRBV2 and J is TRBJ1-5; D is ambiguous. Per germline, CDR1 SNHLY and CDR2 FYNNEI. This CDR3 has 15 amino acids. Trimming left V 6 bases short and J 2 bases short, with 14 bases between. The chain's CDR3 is CASRPNPWGNQPQHF. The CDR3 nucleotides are TGTGCCAGCAGACCGAATCCCTGGGGCAATCAGCCCCAGCATTTT.

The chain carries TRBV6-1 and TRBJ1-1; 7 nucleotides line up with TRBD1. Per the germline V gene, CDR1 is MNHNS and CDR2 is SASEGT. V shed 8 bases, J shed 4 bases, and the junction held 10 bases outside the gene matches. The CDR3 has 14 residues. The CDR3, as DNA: TGTGCCAGCCGCATAGAGGGGGCGCCCACTGAAGCTTTCTTT. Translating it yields CASRIEGAPTEAFF.

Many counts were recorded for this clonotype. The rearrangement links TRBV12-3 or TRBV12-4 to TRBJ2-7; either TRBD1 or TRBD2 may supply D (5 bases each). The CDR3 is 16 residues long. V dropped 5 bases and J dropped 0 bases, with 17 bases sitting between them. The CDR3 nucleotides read TGTGCCAGCAGTCACCTTTGGGGGAGCAGCTCCTACGAGCAGTACTTC. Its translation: CASSHLWGSSSYEQYF.

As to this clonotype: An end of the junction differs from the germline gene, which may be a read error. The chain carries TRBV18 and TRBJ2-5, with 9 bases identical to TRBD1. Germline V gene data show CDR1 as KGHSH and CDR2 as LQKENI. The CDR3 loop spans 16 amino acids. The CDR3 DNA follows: TGTGTCAGCTCACCTCCGGGACAGGGAAATCCAGAGACCCAGTACTTC. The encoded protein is CVSSPPGQGNPETQYF. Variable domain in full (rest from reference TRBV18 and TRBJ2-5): NAGVMQNPRHLVRRRGQEARLRCSPMKGHSHVYWYRQLPEEGLKFMVYLQKENIIDESGMPKERFSAEFPKEGPSILRIQQVVRGDSAAYFCVSSPPGQGNPETQYFGPGTRLLVL.

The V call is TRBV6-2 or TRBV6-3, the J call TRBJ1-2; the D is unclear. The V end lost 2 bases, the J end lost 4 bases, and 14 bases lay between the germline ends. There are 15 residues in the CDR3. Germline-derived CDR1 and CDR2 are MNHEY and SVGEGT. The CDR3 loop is CASSYSGGWVYGYTF. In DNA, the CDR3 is TGTGCCAGCAGTTACAGTGGAGGGTGGGTCTATGGCTACACCTTC.

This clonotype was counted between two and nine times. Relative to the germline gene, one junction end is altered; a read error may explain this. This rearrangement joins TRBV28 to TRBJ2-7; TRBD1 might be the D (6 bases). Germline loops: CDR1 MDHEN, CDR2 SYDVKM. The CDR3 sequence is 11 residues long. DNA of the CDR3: TGTGCCAGCAGTACTTCAGGGGTTGAAGACTTC. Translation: CASSTSGVEDF.

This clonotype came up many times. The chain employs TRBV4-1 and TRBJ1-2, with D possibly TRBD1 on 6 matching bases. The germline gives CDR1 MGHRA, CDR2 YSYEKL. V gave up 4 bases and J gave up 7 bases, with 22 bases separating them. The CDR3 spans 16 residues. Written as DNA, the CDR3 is TGCGCCAGCAGCCCGGGGAGGGGGGAGCTGAGGGTTGGCTACACCTTC. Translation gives CASSPGRGELRVGYTF.

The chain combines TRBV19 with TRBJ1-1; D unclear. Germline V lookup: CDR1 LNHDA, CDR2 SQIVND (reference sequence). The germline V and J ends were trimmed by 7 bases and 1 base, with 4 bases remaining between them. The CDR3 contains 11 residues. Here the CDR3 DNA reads TGTGCCAGTATAGAGAACACTGAAGCTTTCTTT. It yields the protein CASIENTEAFF.

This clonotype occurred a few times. The DNA of the CDR3 is TGCGCCAGTTCCCTTGGAGCAGCGGAAATCTCCTACGAGCAGTACTTC. It yields the protein CASSLGAAEISYEQYF. The chain is built from TRBV4-1 and TRBJ2-7, with D tentatively TRBD2 (5 bases). Trimming took off 9 bases at V and 0 bases at J, with 21 bases between the two ends. The CDR3 covers 16 residues. Germline-derived CDR1 and CDR2 are MGHRA and YSYEKL.

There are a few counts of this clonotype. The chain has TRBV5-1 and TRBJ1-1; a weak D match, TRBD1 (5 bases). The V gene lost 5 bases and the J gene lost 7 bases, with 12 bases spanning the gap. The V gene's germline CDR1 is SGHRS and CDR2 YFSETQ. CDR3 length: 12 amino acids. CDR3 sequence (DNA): TGCGCCAGCAGTGTTTTGGGACTTGAAGCTTTCTTT. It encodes CASSVLGLEAFF. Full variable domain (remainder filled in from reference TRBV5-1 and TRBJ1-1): KAGVTQTPRYLIKTRGQQVTLSCSPISGHRSVSWYQQTPGQGLQFLFEYFSETQRNKGNFPGRFSGRQFSNSRSEMNVSTLELGDSALYLCASSVLGLEAFFGQGTRLTVV.